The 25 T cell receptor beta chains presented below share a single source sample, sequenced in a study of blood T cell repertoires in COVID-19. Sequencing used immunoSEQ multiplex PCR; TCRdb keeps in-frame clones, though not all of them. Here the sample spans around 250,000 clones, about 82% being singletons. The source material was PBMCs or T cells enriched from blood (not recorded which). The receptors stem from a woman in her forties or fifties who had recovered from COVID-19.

The CDR3 protein is CASSQVAGSGANVLTF. CDR3 DNA: TGCGCCAGCAGCCAAGTTGCGGGGTCCGGGGCCAACGTCCTGACTTTC. The V gene is TRBV4-3, the J gene TRBJ2-6; D perhaps matches TRBD2 (6 bases). The CDR3 sequence is 16 residues long. Germline V lookup: CDR1 LGHNA, CDR2 YSLEER. Trimming stripped 1 base from V and 4 bases from J, with 11 bases between.

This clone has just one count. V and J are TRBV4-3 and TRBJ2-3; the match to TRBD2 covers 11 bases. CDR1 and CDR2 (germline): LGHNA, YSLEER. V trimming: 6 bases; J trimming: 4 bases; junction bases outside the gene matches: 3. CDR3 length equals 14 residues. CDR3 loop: CASRTSGISDTQYF. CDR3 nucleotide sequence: TGCGCCAGCAGGACTAGCGGGATTTCAGATACGCAGTATTTT.

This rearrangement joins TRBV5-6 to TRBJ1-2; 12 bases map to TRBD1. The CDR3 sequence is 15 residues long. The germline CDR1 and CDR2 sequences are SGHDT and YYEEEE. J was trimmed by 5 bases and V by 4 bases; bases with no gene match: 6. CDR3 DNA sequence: TGTGCCAGCAGCGTGGGGACAGGGGGCGCTTATGGCTACACCTTC. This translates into CASSVGTGGAYGYTF. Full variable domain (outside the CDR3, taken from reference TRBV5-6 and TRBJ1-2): DAGVTQSPTHLIKTRGQQVTLRCSPKSGHDTVSWYQQALGQGPQFIFQYYEEEERQRGNFPDRFSGHQFPNYSSELNVNALLLGDSALYLCASSVGTGGAYGYTFGSGTRLTVV.

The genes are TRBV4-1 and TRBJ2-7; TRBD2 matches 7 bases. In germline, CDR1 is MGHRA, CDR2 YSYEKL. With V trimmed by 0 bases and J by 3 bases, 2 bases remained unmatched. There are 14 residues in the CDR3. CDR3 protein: CASSQDGDYYEQYF. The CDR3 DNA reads TGCGCCAGCAGCCAAGATGGGGACTACTACGAGCAGTACTTC.

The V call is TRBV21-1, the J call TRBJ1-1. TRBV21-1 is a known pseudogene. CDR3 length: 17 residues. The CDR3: CASSRWGLGDQGGEAFF. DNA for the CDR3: TGTGCCAGCAGCCGTTGGGGACTGGGTGACCAGGGCGGTGAAGCTTTCTTT.

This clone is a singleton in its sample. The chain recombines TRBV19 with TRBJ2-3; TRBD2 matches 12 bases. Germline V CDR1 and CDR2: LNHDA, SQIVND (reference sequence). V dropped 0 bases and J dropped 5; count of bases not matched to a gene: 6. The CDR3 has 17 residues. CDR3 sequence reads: CASSIDPSGGVQDTQYF. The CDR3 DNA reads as TGTGCCAGTAGTATAGACCCTAGCGGGGGGGTCCAAGATACGCAGTATTTT.

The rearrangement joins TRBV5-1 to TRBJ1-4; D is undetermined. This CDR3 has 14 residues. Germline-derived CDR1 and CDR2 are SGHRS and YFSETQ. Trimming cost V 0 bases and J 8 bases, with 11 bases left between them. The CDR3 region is CASSLDGYYEKLFF. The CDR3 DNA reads TGCGCCAGCAGCTTGGATGGGTACTACGAAAAACTGTTTTTT.

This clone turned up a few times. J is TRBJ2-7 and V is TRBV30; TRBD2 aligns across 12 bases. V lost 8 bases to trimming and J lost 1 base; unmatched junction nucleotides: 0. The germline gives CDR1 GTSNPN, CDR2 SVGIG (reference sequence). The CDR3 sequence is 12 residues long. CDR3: CAGTSGSYEQYF. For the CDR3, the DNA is TGTGCCGGGACTAGCGGGTCCTACGAGCAGTACTTC.

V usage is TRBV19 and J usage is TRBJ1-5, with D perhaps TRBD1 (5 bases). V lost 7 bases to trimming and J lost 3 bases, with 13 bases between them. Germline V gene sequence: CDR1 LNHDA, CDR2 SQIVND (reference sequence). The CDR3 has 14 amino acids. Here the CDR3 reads CASISGHPNQPQHF. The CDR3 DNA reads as TGTGCCAGTATTAGCGGACATCCCAATCAGCCCCAGCATTTT.

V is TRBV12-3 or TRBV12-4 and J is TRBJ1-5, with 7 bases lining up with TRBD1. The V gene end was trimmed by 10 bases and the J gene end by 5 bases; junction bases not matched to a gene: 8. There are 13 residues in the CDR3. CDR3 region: CATPGDRDQPQHF. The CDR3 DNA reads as TGTGCCACCCCAGGGGACAGAGATCAGCCCCAGCATTTT.

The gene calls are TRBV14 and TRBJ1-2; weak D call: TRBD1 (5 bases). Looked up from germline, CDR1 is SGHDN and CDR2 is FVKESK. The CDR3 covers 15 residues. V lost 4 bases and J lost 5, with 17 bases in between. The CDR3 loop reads CASSPNLGGRYGYTF. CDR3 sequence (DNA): TGTGCCAGCAGCCCGAACTTGGGGGGACGTTATGGCTACACCTTC.

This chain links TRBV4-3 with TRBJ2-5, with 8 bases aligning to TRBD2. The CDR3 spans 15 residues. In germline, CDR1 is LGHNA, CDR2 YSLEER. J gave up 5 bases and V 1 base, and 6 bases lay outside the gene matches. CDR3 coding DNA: TGCGCCAGCAGCCAAGCCGGGGGGGTTTGGGAGACCCAGTACTTC. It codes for CASSQAGGVWETQYF.

The CDR3 reads CASSRGSPRDTQYF. The CDR3 DNA follows: TGTGCCAGCAGCCGCGGGAGTCCGAGAGATACGCAGTATTTT. The chain couples TRBV11-3 to TRBJ2-3, with TRBD2 matching 7 bases. The CDR3 is 14 residues long. Germline V gene data show CDR1 as SGHNT and CDR2 as YENEEA. J was trimmed by 5 bases and V by 5 bases; bases with no gene match: 7.

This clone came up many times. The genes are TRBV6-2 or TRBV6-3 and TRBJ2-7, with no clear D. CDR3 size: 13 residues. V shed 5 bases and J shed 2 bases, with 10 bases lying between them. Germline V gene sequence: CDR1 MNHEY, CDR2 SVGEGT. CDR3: CASSGTDTYEQYF. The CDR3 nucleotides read TGTGCCAGCAGTGGAACTGACACCTACGAGCAGTACTTC.

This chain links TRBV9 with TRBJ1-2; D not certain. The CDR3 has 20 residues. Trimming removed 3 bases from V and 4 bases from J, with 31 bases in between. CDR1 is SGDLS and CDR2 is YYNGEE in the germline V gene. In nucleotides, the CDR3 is TGTGCCAGCAGCGCCGGCCCGGGAGACCGGATAGGCTGGTCACTCTATGGCTACACCTTC. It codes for CASSAGPGDRIGWSLYGYTF.

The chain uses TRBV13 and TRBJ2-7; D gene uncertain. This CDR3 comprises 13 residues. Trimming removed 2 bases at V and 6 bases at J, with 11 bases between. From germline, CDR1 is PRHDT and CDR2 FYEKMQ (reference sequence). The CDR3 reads CASSLSPGVEQYF. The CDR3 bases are TGTGCCAGCAGCTTAAGTCCGGGTGTCGAGCAGTACTTC.

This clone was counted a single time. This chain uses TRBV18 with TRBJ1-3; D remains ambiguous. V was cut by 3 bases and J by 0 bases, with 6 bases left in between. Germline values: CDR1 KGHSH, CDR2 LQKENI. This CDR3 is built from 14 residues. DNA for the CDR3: TGTGCCAGCTCACCGGGCATCTCTGGAAACACCATATATTTT. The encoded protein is CASSPGISGNTIYF.

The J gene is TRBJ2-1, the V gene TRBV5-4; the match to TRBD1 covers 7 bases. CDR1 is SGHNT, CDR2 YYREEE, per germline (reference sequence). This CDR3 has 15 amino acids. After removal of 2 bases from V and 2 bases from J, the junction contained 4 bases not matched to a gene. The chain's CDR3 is CASSFGRGTYNEQFF. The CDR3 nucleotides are TGTGCCAGCAGCTTCGGCAGGGGGACCTACAATGAGCAGTTCTTC.

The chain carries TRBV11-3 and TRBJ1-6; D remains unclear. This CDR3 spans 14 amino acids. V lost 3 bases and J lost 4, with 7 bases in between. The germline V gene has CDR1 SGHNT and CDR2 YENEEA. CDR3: CASSFRGYNSPLHF. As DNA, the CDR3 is TGTGCCAGCAGCTTTCGAGGATATAATTCACCCCTCCACTTT.

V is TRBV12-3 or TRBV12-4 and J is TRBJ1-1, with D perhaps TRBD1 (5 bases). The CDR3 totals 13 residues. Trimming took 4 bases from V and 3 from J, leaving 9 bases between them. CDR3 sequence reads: CASSYTGYTEAFF. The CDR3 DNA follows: TGTGCCAGCAGTTATACAGGATACACTGAAGCTTTCTTT.

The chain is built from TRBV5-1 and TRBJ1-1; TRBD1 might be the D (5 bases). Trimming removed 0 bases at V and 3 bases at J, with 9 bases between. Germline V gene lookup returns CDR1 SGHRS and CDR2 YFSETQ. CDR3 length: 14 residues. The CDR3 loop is CASSLGGRHTEAFF. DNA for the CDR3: TGCGCCAGCAGCTTGGGGGGGAGGCACACTGAAGCTTTCTTT.

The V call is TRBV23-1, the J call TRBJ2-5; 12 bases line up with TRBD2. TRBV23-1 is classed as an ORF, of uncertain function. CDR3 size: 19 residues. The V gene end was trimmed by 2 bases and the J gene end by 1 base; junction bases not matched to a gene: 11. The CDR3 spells CASSQRGEASGRAQETQYF. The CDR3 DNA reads TGCGCCAGCAGTCAAAGAGGGGAGGCTAGCGGGAGGGCCCAAGAGACCCAGTACTTC.

The CDR3 DNA follows: TGTGCCAGTAGTATGGGGACTCATAATCAGCCCCAGCATTTT. Translating it yields CASSMGTHNQPQHF. This chain joins TRBV19 and TRBJ1-5; D is perhaps TRBD1 (5 bases). Trimming removed 3 bases at V and 4 bases at J, with 10 bases between. Germline V gives CDR1 LNHDA, CDR2 SQIVND (reference sequence). The CDR3 sequence is 14 residues long.

The DNA of the CDR3 is TGTGCCAGCAGTGGACGGCAGGGGGCACGGAATGAGCAGTTCTTC. This codes for CASSGRQGARNEQFF. The rearrangement uses TRBV6-2 or TRBV6-3 and TRBJ2-1, with 8 nucleotides matching TRBD1. The V gene end was trimmed by 5 bases and the J gene end by 7 bases; junction bases not matched to a gene: 10. The CDR3 is 15 residues long. Germline CDR1 reads MNHEY; CDR2 reads SVGEGT.

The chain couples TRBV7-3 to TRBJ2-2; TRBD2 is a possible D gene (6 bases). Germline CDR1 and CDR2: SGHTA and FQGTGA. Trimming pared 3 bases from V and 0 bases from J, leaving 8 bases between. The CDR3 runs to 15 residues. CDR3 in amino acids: CASSFGRANTGELFF. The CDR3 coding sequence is TGTGCCAGCAGCTTCGGGAGAGCGAACACCGGGGAGCTGTTTTTT.